This TCR beta chain was recorded in a study of blood T cell repertoires in COVID-19. Whole-study context: Sources were T cells, B-cell-depleted T cells, or PBMCs; the material itself was cDNA or gDNA.

V lost 0 bases and J 2 bases, leaving 11 bases between the germline ends. The germline gives CDR1 SGHVS, CDR2 FQNEAQ. The CDR3 has 15 residues. The data were produced by immunoSEQ multiplex PCR, yet TCRdb's version contains in-frame clones alone and is incomplete. In the table there are some 330,000 clones, 85% to 90% of which are singletons. The receptor was isolated from a woman between 25 and 40 years old with COVID-19, enrolled during active disease. The sequencing input was peripheral blood. This sequence joins TRBV7-8 and TRBJ2-7; TRBD2 might be the D (5 bases). DNA for the CDR3: TGTGCCAGCAGCTTAGCGGCTAGCCATGCCTACGAGCAGTACTTC. Protein: CASSLAASHAYEQYF.